This section outlines one T cell receptor (beta chain) sequence together with its context. The participants were between about 18 and 90 years old and came from 20 to 30 US areas. The study assigned cohorts using participant-reported clinical history. These data belong to a study of blood T cell repertoires in COVID-19. On the study more broadly: The samples span acute and convalescent COVID-19 from the United States, Italy and Spain.

Original handling: Reference gene primer amplification gave estimated nucleated cell counts. The data were produced by immunoSEQ multiplex PCR, yet TCRdb's version contains in-frame clones alone and is incomplete. V, J and clone size are those of that table, while D and trimming were read from the DNA. The sample holds roughly 240,000 clones, around 88% seen once. The CDR3 has 15 residues. J lost 4 bases, V lost 4 bases, and 7 bases had no gene match. Per the germline V gene, CDR1 is ENHRY and CDR2 is SYGVKD. J is TRBJ2-5 and V is TRBV10-3; TRBD1 agrees at 9 bases. Sample: PBMCs or T cells enriched from blood (not recorded which). This TCR was recovered from a woman aged 40 to 50 with acute COVID-19. As DNA, the CDR3 is TGTGCCATCAGTGGGGGACAGGGAGGTGTAGAGACCCAGTACTTC. Encoded protein: CAISGGQGGVETQYF.